A single sample is the source of the 26 T cell receptor beta chains below, sequenced in a study of memory CD4+ T cells and cytomegalovirus serostatus. The sort gate was single viable CD3+CD4+CD8-CD45RO+ cells for memory CD4+ T cells. Generated by immunoSEQ multiplex PCR, the TCRdb table keeps only in-frame clones and is missing some. The sample records about 58,000 clones, roughly 85% being singletons. Sequenced material: memory CD4+ T cells from blood. These receptors were collected from an adult in good health and CMV-seronegative. Some clones in this sample may be carry-over from other donors' samples.

This clone was detected once. The chain couples TRBV29-1 to TRBJ2-1; TRBD1 or TRBD2 may be the D gene (5 bases each). Germline V gene sequence: CDR1 SQVTM, CDR2 ANQGSEA. The CDR3 is 12 amino acids. Trimming stripped 4 bases from V and 3 bases from J, with 7 bases between. The CDR3 loop is CSVVGDYNEQFF. The CDR3 DNA follows: TGCAGCGTTGTGGGGGACTACAATGAGCAGTTCTTC.

The chain recombines TRBV5-1 with TRBJ2-5; tentatively, D is TRBD2 (7 bases). Deletions cut 4 bases from V and 5 bases from J, with 15 bases between. The CDR3 runs to 14 residues. Germline loops: CDR1 SGHRS, CDR2 YFSETQ. The CDR3 is CASSGGGHEETQYF. CDR3 in DNA: TGCGCCAGCAGCGGGGGGGGACACGAGGAGACCCAGTACTTC.

This clone has just a few counts. The chain joins TRBV19 to TRBJ2-2; unclear D gene. The V and J ends lost 5 bases and 1 base respectively, with 8 bases between them. The V gene's germline CDR1 is LNHDA and CDR2 SQIVND (reference sequence). The CDR3 contains 14 residues. The CDR3 protein is CASSLALNTGELFF. The CDR3 region has the DNA TGTGCCAGTAGTCTTGCTCTGAACACCGGGGAGCTGTTTTTT.

The gene calls are TRBV5-5 and TRBJ2-7, with D perhaps TRBD1 (5 bases). The CDR3 extends over 15 amino acids. CDR1 is SGHKS and CDR2 is YYEKEE in the germline V gene (reference sequence). V shed 0 bases and J shed 3 bases, with 13 bases lying between them. The CDR3 region has the DNA TGTGCCAGCAGCTTGGCCCCAGGGCCCAGCTACGAGCAGTACTTC. Protein: CASSLAPGPSYEQYF.

The chain employs TRBV7-9 and TRBJ1-6; D is possibly TRBD1 (5 bases). V dropped 1 base and J dropped 15 bases, with 16 bases sitting between them. Germline assignment: CDR1 SEHNR and CDR2 FQNEAQ (reference sequence). The CDR3 extends over 14 amino acids. The CDR3 spells CASSLEGELANLHF. The CDR3 coding sequence is TGTGCCAGCAGCTTAGAAGGGGAGCTCGCAAACCTCCACTTT. The full variable domain, rest sourced from reference TRBV7-9 and TRBJ1-6, is DTGVSQNPRHKITKRGQNVTFRCDPISEHNRLYWYRQTLGQGPEFLTYFQNEAQLEKSRLLSDRFSAERPKGSFSTLEIQRTEQGDSAMYLCASSLEGELANLHFGNGTRLTVT.

V and J are TRBV11-2 and TRBJ2-1, with D perhaps matching TRBD1 (7 bases). Per the germline V gene, CDR1 is SGHAT and CDR2 is FQNNGV. The CDR3 sequence is 14 residues long. Trimming took 3 bases from V and 6 from J, leaving 12 bases between them. The CDR3 here is CASSLTQGGNEQFF. CDR3 DNA: TGTGCCAGCAGCTTGACTCAGGGGGGCAATGAGCAGTTCTTC.

This clone was seen only once. This sequence joins TRBV4-3 and TRBJ2-3; 10 bases fit TRBD2. With 0 bases clipped from V and 5 bases from J, the junction kept 8 bases outside the gene matches. The germline V gene has CDR1 LGHNA and CDR2 YSLEER. This CDR3 is 17 amino acids long. The CDR3 spells CASSQDPSGSFGDTQYF. The CDR3 DNA is TGCGCCAGCAGCCAAGATCCTAGCGGGAGTTTTGGAGATACGCAGTATTTT.

This chain connects TRBV2 to TRBJ2-5, with D perhaps matching TRBD2 (6 bases). Trimming took off 4 bases at V and 3 bases at J, with 15 bases between the two ends. The CDR3 consists of 15 residues. The V gene's germline CDR1 is SNHLY and CDR2 FYNNEI. CDR3 coding DNA: TGTGCCAGCAGTGTATTGGCGGGGATAAAAGAGACCCAGTACTTC. It specifies CASSVLAGIKETQYF.

V and J are TRBV7-3 and TRBJ1-3, with a tentative D call TRBD1 (5 bases). Per germline, CDR1 SGHTA and CDR2 FQGTGA. The CDR3 sequence is 13 residues long. Deletions cut 1 base from V and 11 bases from J, with 12 bases between. This CDR3 reads CASSLNGGSAIYF. CDR3 nucleotides: TGTGCCAGCAGCTTAAACGGGGGAAGCGCCATATATTTT.

This clone turned up a few times. The rearrangement joins TRBV2 to TRBJ2-3; a weak D match, TRBD2 (5 bases). Germline CDR1 is SNHLY and CDR2 is FYNNEI. This CDR3 comprises 15 residues. V was trimmed by 6 bases and J by 1 base, leaving 14 bases between them. CDR3 sequence reads: CASRILGRGTDTQYF. As DNA, the CDR3 is TGTGCCAGCAGAATTCTTGGGCGGGGCACAGATACGCAGTATTTT.

V is TRBV2 and J is TRBJ1-5, with 7 bases lining up with TRBD1. With V trimmed by 6 bases and J by 1 base, 3 bases remained unmatched. Germline V gene data show CDR1 as SNHLY and CDR2 as FYNNEI. This CDR3 has 14 residues. This CDR3 is CASRGTASNQPQHF. The CDR3, as DNA: TGTGCCAGCAGGGGGACAGCAAGCAATCAGCCCCAGCATTTT.

The chain joins TRBV18 to TRBJ2-7; 9 bases are shared with TRBD2. V gave up 6 bases and J gave up 2 bases; unmatched junction bases: 5. This CDR3 has 14 residues. In germline, CDR1 is KGHSH, CDR2 LQKENI. CDR3 in amino acids: CASSPSGAAYEQYF. The CDR3 DNA reads as TGTGCCAGCTCCCCTAGCGGGGCCGCCTACGAGCAGTACTTC.

This rearrangement joins TRBV5-4 to TRBJ2-3, with D perhaps TRBD1 or TRBD2 (7 bases each). The CDR3 totals 16 residues. Germline V gene lookup returns CDR1 SGHNT and CDR2 YYREEE (reference sequence). The ends were cut back, 2 bases at V and 0 bases at J, with 13 bases in the middle. CDR3 coding DNA: TGTGCCAGCAGCTTCGGGGGGACAGCTAGCACAGATACGCAGTATTTT. It specifies CASSFGGTASTDTQYF.

This sequence joins TRBV20-1 and TRBJ2-7; D is undetermined. Germline values: CDR1 DFQATT, CDR2 SNEGSKA (reference sequence). V lost 2 bases, J lost 1 base, and 3 bases lay in between. The CDR3 sequence is 11 residues long. The CDR3 DNA follows: TGCAGTGCTAGACTTTCCTACGAGCAGTACTTC. Its protein is CSARLSYEQYF.

The V and J genes are TRBV18 and TRBJ2-1; D is uncertain. The CDR3 runs to 12 residues. Between the trimmed V and J ends, which lost 6 bases and 9 bases, there was a span of 12 bases. Germline loops: CDR1 KGHSH, CDR2 LQKENI. The CDR3 spells CASSDFSPEQFF. The CDR3 nucleotides read TGTGCCAGCTCTGACTTTTCTCCTGAGCAGTTCTTC. Drawing the rest from reference TRBV18 and TRBJ2-1, the complete variable domain is NAGVMQNPRHLVRRRGQEARLRCSPMKGHSHVYWYRQLPEEGLKFMVYLQKENIIDESGMPKERFSAEFPKEGPSILRIQQVVRGDSAAYFCASSDFSPEQFFGPGTRLTVL.

The rearrangement links TRBV4-1 to TRBJ2-3, with 10 bases fitting TRBD1. With V trimmed by 4 bases and J by 4 bases, 11 bases remained unmatched. Germline lookup yields CDR1 MGHRA and CDR2 YSYEKL. CDR3 length: 17 residues. The DNA of the CDR3 is TGCGCCAGCAGCCCCAGGGCCGGGACAGGGGATTCAGATACGCAGTATTTT. This translates into CASSPRAGTGDSDTQYF.

The V and J genes are TRBV5-4 and TRBJ2-1; 15 nucleotides match TRBD2. Germline V gene lookup returns CDR1 SGHNT and CDR2 YYREEE (reference sequence). With 4 bases clipped from V and 8 bases from J, the junction kept 10 bases outside the gene matches. The CDR3 extends over 17 amino acids. The CDR3 DNA follows: TGTGCCAGCAGCCTACTTGGACTAGCGGGAGGGTCTCATGAGCAGTTCTTC. Protein product: CASSLLGLAGGSHEQFF.

J is TRBJ2-3 and V is TRBV13; D remains ambiguous. V shed 4 bases and J shed 2 bases, with 10 bases lying between them. CDR3 size: 14 residues. Germline CDR1 and CDR2: PRHDT and FYEKMQ (reference sequence). The CDR3 region is CASSSRRPTDTQYF. The CDR3 DNA sequence: TGTGCCAGCAGCTCCCGACGGCCCACAGATACGCAGTATTTT.

The V call is TRBV5-1, the J call TRBJ1-4, with D uncertain. V shed 0 bases and J shed 5 bases, with 14 bases lying between them. Germline-derived CDR1 and CDR2 are SGHRS and YFSETQ. The CDR3 is 16 amino acids. The CDR3: CASSLVGELSNEKLFF. For the CDR3, the DNA is TGCGCCAGCAGCTTGGTCGGGGAATTATCAAATGAAAAACTGTTTTTT.

Only one count was recorded for this clone. This chain uses TRBV9 with TRBJ1-5; tentatively, D is TRBD1 (6 bases). V lost 3 bases and J 2 bases, leaving 18 bases between the germline ends. The CDR3 sequence is 17 residues long. In germline, CDR1 is SGDLS, CDR2 YYNGEE. The CDR3 region is CASSGGDGGLGNQPQHF. The CDR3 bases are TGTGCCAGCAGCGGAGGTGATGGGGGCTTGGGCAATCAGCCCCAGCATTTT.

This chain connects TRBV5-5 to TRBJ2-6, with 11 positions matching TRBD2. Germline V gene data show CDR1 as SGHKS and CDR2 as YYEKEE (reference sequence). CDR3 length: 19 residues. With V trimmed by 0 bases and J by 0 bases, 5 bases remained unmatched. CDR3 region: CASSLEGTSGYSGANVLTF. The CDR3 nucleotides read TGTGCCAGCAGCTTGGAGGGGACTAGCGGTTACTCTGGGGCCAACGTCCTGACTTTC.

This chain joins TRBV6-1 and TRBJ1-3, with a tentative D call TRBD1 (5 bases). Germline V gene data show CDR1 as MNHNS and CDR2 as SASEGT. V was cut by 6 bases and J by 1 base, with 10 bases left in between. The CDR3 is made up of 14 amino acids. This chain's CDR3 is CASRMQGSGNTIYF. The CDR3, as DNA: TGTGCCAGCAGGATGCAGGGTTCTGGAAACACCATATATTTT.

As for this clone: Other nucleotide sequences from this sample produce the same CDR3. This CDR3 reads CASSLTGYEQYF. The CDR3 DNA follows: TGTGCCAGCAGCTTAACTGGGTACGAGCAGTACTTC. The chain employs TRBV7-9 and TRBJ2-7, with no clear D. Germline CDR1 and CDR2: SEHNR and FQNEAQ (reference sequence). V lost 2 bases, J lost 4 bases, and 6 bases lay in between. This CDR3 contains 12 residues.

This clone was detected only once. The chain carries TRBV7-2 and TRBJ2-7; 7 nucleotides align to TRBD1. The V and J ends lost 5 bases and 5 bases, in that order; junction bases with no gene match: 6. CDR3 length: 13 amino acids. CDR1 is SGHTA and CDR2 is FQGNSA in the germline V gene. The CDR3 DNA is TGTGCCAGCAGCCCCGACAGGGTCAACGAGCAGTACTTC. Translating gives CASSPDRVNEQYF.

This chain connects TRBV5-5 to TRBJ1-1; 8 bases map to TRBD1. This CDR3 region has 16 residues. Germline trimming cut 4 bases from V and 3 bases from J; bases unmatched to any gene: 11. Germline CDR1 reads SGHKS; CDR2 reads YYEKEE (reference sequence). The CDR3 region has the DNA TGTGCCAGCAGCAATACACGCGACAGGGGATACACTGAAGCTTTCTTT. The encoded protein is CASSNTRDRGYTEAFF.

CDR3 in DNA: TGTGCCAGTAGTATAGTCGACGAAAGCAATCAGCCCCAGCATTTT. Translating it yields CASSIVDESNQPQHF. The V gene is TRBV19, the J gene TRBJ1-5; D is unclear. CDR1 LNHDA and CDR2 SQIVND come from the germline V gene (reference sequence). V lost 1 base, J lost 1 base, and 8 bases lay in between. There are 15 residues in the CDR3.